The 18 T cell receptor beta chains below all came from one sample that was sequenced in a study of cytomegalovirus exposure and HLA in healthy donors. Use of 60 Vbeta and 13 Jbeta primers characterized the PCR. Method: immunoSEQ multiplex PCR; TCRdb's copy keeps in-frame clones and lacks some. The table records more than 150,000 clones, 60% to 85% of them present only once. The specimen sequenced was PBMCs. The receptors were sampled from a woman aged 40 to 55 in good health and CMV-seropositive.

V usage is TRBV5-1 and J usage is TRBJ1-6, with TRBD1 identical over 8 bases. Germline-derived CDR1 and CDR2 are SGHRS and YFSETQ. V was pared by 0 bases and J by 8 bases, with 4 bases of the junction left unmatched. The CDR3 contains 15 residues. The CDR3 DNA sequence: TGCGCCAGCAGCTTGGATTGGACAGGGTATTCACCCCTCCACTTT. Translating it yields CASSLDWTGYSPLHF.

This chain uses TRBV2 with TRBJ1-1; the match to TRBD1 covers 7 bases. J gave up 2 bases and V 4 bases, and 10 bases lay outside the gene matches. Per germline, CDR1 SNHLY and CDR2 FYNNEI. There are 16 residues in the CDR3. CDR3 DNA sequence: TGTGCCAGCAGTGTATTCAACAGGGGTCCTAACACTGAAGCTTTCTTT. Translated, it gives CASSVFNRGPNTEAFF.

The CDR3 region is CASSPGVSPLHF. CDR3 coding DNA: TGTGCCAGCAGTCCCGGGGTCTCACCCCTCCACTTT. The chain combines TRBV6-6 with TRBJ1-6; D is undetermined. Germline values: CDR1 MNHNY, CDR2 SVGAGI (reference sequence). V was cut by 5 bases and J by 10 bases, with 9 bases left in between. CDR3 size: 12 residues.

The chain is built from TRBV25-1 and TRBJ2-5; tentative D call: TRBD1 (6 bases). This CDR3 comprises 13 residues. CDR1 is MGHDK and CDR2 is SYGVNS in the germline V gene. V dropped 3 bases and J dropped 4 bases, with 9 bases sitting between them. CDR3 in DNA: TGTGCCAGCAGTGAGACAGGACGAGAGACCCAGTACTTC. Its translation: CASSETGRETQYF. The variable domain in full, with the rest retrieved from reference TRBV25-1 and TRBJ2-5, is EADIYQTPRYLVIGTGKKITLECSQTMGHDKMYWYQQDPGMELHLIHYSYGVNSTEKGDLSSESTVSRIRTEHFPLTLESARPSHTSQYLCASSETGRETQYFGPGTRLLVL.

The gene calls are TRBV2 and TRBJ1-2, with 9 bases matching TRBD1. The CDR3 is 17 residues long. V trimming: 7 bases; J trimming: 4 bases; junction bases outside the gene matches: 16. Germline loops: CDR1 SNHLY, CDR2 FYNNEI. The CDR3 here is CASTLGTGPYLGYGYTF. CDR3 bases: TGTGCCAGCACCCTCGGGACAGGGCCCTATTTAGGCTATGGCTACACCTTC.

V usage is TRBV20-1 and J usage is TRBJ1-2, with D unresolved. Trimming took 6 bases from V and 7 from J, leaving 6 bases between them. Germline CDR1 and CDR2: DFQATT and SNEGSKA (reference sequence). The CDR3 runs 9 residues. CDR3 residues: CSAYGGYTF. CDR3 nucleotide sequence: TGCAGTGCGTACGGTGGCTACACCTTC.

The chain links TRBV29-1 to TRBJ2-7; D is possibly TRBD1 (6 bases). The V end lost 6 bases, the J end lost 5 bases, and 14 bases lay between the germline ends. The germline V gene encodes CDR1 SQVTM and CDR2 ANQGSEA. The CDR3 runs to 12 residues. CDR3 DNA sequence: TGCAGCGTCCAGGGGTCCCTCCACGAGCAGTACTTC. This gives the protein CSVQGSLHEQYF.

The rearrangement joins TRBV4-2 to TRBJ2-5, with TRBD1 matching 7 bases. V lost 10 bases, J lost 5 bases, and 7 bases stayed unmatched. This CDR3 has 12 residues. Germline values: CDR1 LGHNA, CDR2 YNFKEQ. CDR3 in DNA: TGTGCCACCTCGACAGGGACGGAGACCCAGTACTTC. Its protein is CATSTGTETQYF.

V is TRBV2 and J is TRBJ1-4, with D maybe TRBD1 (5 bases). V lost 5 bases to trimming and J lost 3 bases, with 13 bases between them. Germline CDR1 SNHLY, CDR2 FYNNEI. The CDR3 loop spans 15 amino acids. The CDR3 region is CASSRTRGANEKLFF. CDR3 sequence (DNA): TGTGCCAGCAGTCGGACACGTGGGGCTAATGAAAAACTGTTTTTT.

The chain combines TRBV7-2 with TRBJ2-1, with a tentative D call TRBD2 (6 bases). Deletions cut 1 base from V and 4 bases from J, with 17 bases between. The germline V gene has CDR1 SGHTA and CDR2 FQGNSA. The CDR3 is 17 amino acids. The CDR3 DNA sequence: TGTGCCAGCAGCTTAGTTAGGGATCTAGCGCTTTACAATGAGCAGTTCTTC. Residues: CASSLVRDLALYNEQFF. Supplemented by reference TRBV7-2 and TRBJ2-1, the full variable domain reads GAGVSQSPSNKVTEKGKDVELRCDPISGHTALYWYRQSLGQGLEFLIYFQGNSAPDKSGLPSDRFSAERTGGSVSTLTIQRTQQEDSAVYLCASSLVRDLALYNEQFFGPGTRLTVL.

This clone was observed a single time. This sequence joins TRBV4-1 and TRBJ2-3, with D possibly TRBD2 on 6 matching bases. Per germline, CDR1 MGHRA and CDR2 YSYEKL. The V end was cut by 4 bases, the J end by 0 bases, with 17 bases between. The CDR3 is made up of 17 amino acids. CDR3 in DNA: TGCGCCAGCAGCCTGGGACTTACAATATCTAGCACAGATACGCAGTATTTT. Its translation is CASSLGLTISSTDTQYF.

This clone was seen a few times. The chain recombines TRBV6-5 with TRBJ2-2, with TRBD2 as a possible D gene (6 bases). The germline V gene encodes CDR1 MNHEY and CDR2 SVGAGI. Between the trimmed V and J ends, which lost 3 bases and 5 bases, there was a span of 10 bases. The CDR3 totals 14 residues. The CDR3 bases are TGTGCCAGCAGTTATTTTGGAGGGACCGGGGAGCTGTTTTTT. Translated: CASSYFGGTGELFF.

The chain has TRBV25-1 and TRBJ2-1, with 10 bases aligning to TRBD2. V lost 3 bases to trimming and J lost 4 bases; unmatched junction nucleotides: 9. Per the germline V gene, CDR1 is MGHDK and CDR2 is SYGVNS. The CDR3 is 17 residues long. This chain's CDR3 is CASSDYPGSGGYNEQFF. The CDR3 bases are TGTGCCAGCAGTGATTATCCTGGTAGCGGGGGGTACAATGAGCAGTTCTTC.

In its sample, this clone was seen a few times. This sequence joins TRBV10-3 and TRBJ1-4; D is perhaps TRBD1 (5 bases). Between the trimmed V and J ends, which lost 9 bases and 1 base, there was a span of 12 bases. This CDR3 comprises 14 residues. CDR1 and CDR2 from the germline V gene are ENHRY and SYGVKD. In DNA, the CDR3 is TGTGCCATTAGTCAGGGAGGAACTAATGAAAAACTGTTTTTT. Its translation: CAISQGGTNEKLFF.

The V gene is TRBV19, the J gene TRBJ1-6; D is perhaps TRBD1 (6 bases). The CDR3 runs to 13 residues. The germline V gene encodes CDR1 LNHDA and CDR2 SQIVND (reference sequence). Trimming removed 4 bases at V and 8 bases at J, with 9 bases between. The CDR3 loop is CASSTRQDSPLHF. In DNA, the CDR3 is TGTGCCAGTAGTACCCGACAGGATTCACCCCTCCACTTT.

The rearrangement joins TRBV9 to TRBJ2-2, with D possibly TRBD2 on 7 matching bases. The CDR3 extends over 16 amino acids. Trimming took 2 bases from V and 4 from J, leaving 15 bases between them. CDR1 is SGDLS and CDR2 is YYNGEE in the germline V gene. The DNA for the CDR3 is TGTGCCAGCAGCGTGGGTATAGGGGGGGTCACCGGGGAGCTGTTTTTT. Translating it yields CASSVGIGGVTGELFF.

This clone was seen just once. A read error may produce the germline difference seen at one junction end. The V gene is TRBV5-5, the J gene TRBJ2-6; D might be TRBD2 (7 bases). This CDR3 comprises 18 residues. Germline CDR1 and CDR2: SGHKS and YYEKEE (reference sequence). The CDR3 protein is CASTPLGGGKAGANGLTF. The CDR3 bases are TGTGCCAGCACCCCCCTGGGAGGGGGGAAGGCTGGGGCCAACGGCCTGACTTTC.

This clone occurred once. The chain carries TRBV5-6 and TRBJ1-1; maybe TRBD1 (6 bases). Germline values: CDR1 SGHDT, CDR2 YYEEEE. V was trimmed by 5 bases and J by 5 bases, leaving 19 bases between them. This CDR3 is 15 amino acids long. CDR3 bases: TGTGCCAGCAGTCCTTCAGGGGTCGGATCTACTGAAGCTTTCTTT. Amino acids: CASSPSGVGSTEAFF.